Following are 28 T cell receptor beta chains from one sample sequenced in a study of technical replicates of blood from a handful of donors (dated by TCRdb to the late 2010s). Receptor amplification or capture employed the immunoSEQ multiplex PCR assay. Not all clones reach the TCRdb copy of this immuneACCESS table, which keeps in-frame sequences only. Checked studies attribute under half of the gap to unresolved V genes and leave the rest unexplained. The sample table holds fewer than 100,000 clones, of which 95% to 98% were seen once. The ten largest clones capture around 0.31% of the sample. The sequencing sample was made of T cells isolated from PBMCs. The receptors come from a human donor in good health.

The chain employs TRBV29-1 and TRBJ2-2, with TRBD1 as a possible D gene (6 bases). The CDR3 has 13 amino acids. Trimming stripped 4 bases from V and 5 bases from J, with 11 bases between. Germline-derived CDR1 and CDR2 are SQVTM and ANQGSEA. CDR3 coding DNA: TGCAGCGTTGGAGGGACAAGAACCGGGGAGCTGTTTTTT. Translation gives CSVGGTRTGELFF.

This chain connects TRBV10-3 to TRBJ1-1; D remains unclear. In germline, CDR1 is ENHRY, CDR2 SYGVKD. V gave up 5 bases and J gave up 3 bases, with 7 bases separating them. The CDR3 totals 12 residues. CDR3 sequence (DNA): TGTGCCATCAGTTGGGCTGACACTGAAGCTTTCTTT. Its protein is CAISWADTEAFF.

The chain carries TRBV27 and TRBJ2-3; the D is unclear. V lost 3 bases, J lost 4 bases, and 5 bases lay in between. The CDR3 runs to 12 residues. Per germline, CDR1 MNHEY and CDR2 SMNVEV (reference sequence). The chain's CDR3 is CASSLQADTQYF. CDR3 nucleotide sequence: TGTGCCAGCAGTTTGCAGGCAGATACGCAGTATTTT.

The genes are TRBV10-3 and TRBJ1-4; 10 nucleotides align to TRBD1. The germline V gene has CDR1 ENHRY and CDR2 SYGVKD. Trimming cost V 2 bases and J 7 bases; bases outside gene matches: 7. This CDR3 region has 16 residues. In DNA, the CDR3 is TGTGCCATCAGTGAGGGGATCGGGACAGGGGTTGAAAAACTGTTTTTT. Translated, it gives CAISEGIGTGVEKLFF.

The V gene is TRBV10-3, the J gene TRBJ1-1; the D is unclear. The germline gives CDR1 ENHRY, CDR2 SYGVKD. CDR3 length equals 12 residues. Trimming pared 2 bases from V and 6 bases from J, leaving 7 bases between. CDR3 DNA: TGTGCCATCAGTGAGGCGACATCTGAAGCTTTCTTT. Its protein product is CAISEATSEAFF.

The chain joins TRBV4-3 to TRBJ1-3; 8 bases line up with TRBD1. Germline V gene data show CDR1 as LGHNA and CDR2 as YSLEER. J gave up 4 bases and V 4 bases, and 6 bases lay outside the gene matches. This CDR3 contains 15 residues. The CDR3 DNA reads as TGCGCCAGCAGCCGAGACAGGGGTGGCGGAAACACCATATATTTT. It encodes CASSRDRGGGNTIYF.

This chain uses TRBV4-3 with TRBJ1-2; possible D gene TRBD1, 6 bases. Trimming stripped 1 base from V and 4 bases from J, with 10 bases between. Germline V gives CDR1 LGHNA, CDR2 YSLEER. CDR3 size: 14 residues. For the CDR3, the DNA is TGCGCCAGCAGCCAAGCGGGGGGCGGCTATGGCTACACCTTC. It specifies CASSQAGGGYGYTF.

The chain employs TRBV28 and TRBJ1-3; a weak D match, TRBD1 (5 bases). Looked up from germline, CDR1 is MDHEN and CDR2 is SYDVKM. Between the trimmed V and J ends, which lost 4 bases and 2 bases, there was a span of 12 bases. The CDR3 is 15 amino acids. The CDR3 DNA sequence: TGTGCCAGCAGTTCCAGGGAAGCCGCTGGAAACACCATATATTTT. Translated, it gives CASSSREAAGNTIYF.

The chain employs TRBV30 and TRBJ2-2, with 8 bases that match TRBD2. Germline CDR1 reads GTSNPN; CDR2 reads SVGIG (reference sequence). The CDR3 covers 17 residues. J lost 5 bases, V lost 3 bases, and 14 bases had no gene match. CDR3: CAWRGSEAGEWTGELFF. The CDR3 region has the DNA TGTGCCTGGAGGGGTTCCGAAGCGGGAGAGTGGACCGGGGAGCTGTTTTTT.

This clone was seen just once. This chain connects TRBV7-3 to TRBJ2-7; 10 bases line up with TRBD1. V lost 5 bases and J lost 7; bases outside the gene matches: 11. The CDR3 is 15 residues long. Germline V CDR1 and CDR2: SGHTA, FQGTGA. The CDR3 loop is CASSTGTGALGEQYF. The CDR3 DNA reads TGTGCCAGCAGCACCGGGACAGGGGCTCTAGGAGAGCAGTACTTC.

The V and J genes are TRBV27 and TRBJ2-2; 8 nucleotides align to TRBD1. V lost 7 bases to trimming and J lost 2 bases; unmatched junction nucleotides: 9. Germline V CDR1 and CDR2: MNHEY, SMNVEV (reference sequence). The length of the CDR3 is 16 residues. The CDR3: CASTVHPGGNTGELFF. The CDR3 coding sequence is TGTGCCAGCACCGTACACCCAGGGGGCAACACCGGGGAGCTGTTTTTT.

The J gene is TRBJ2-7, the V gene TRBV4-3; 7 bases are a match to TRBD2. The ends lost 5 bases at V and 4 bases at J; junction bases unmatched: 8. The CDR3 has 14 amino acids. Germline lookup yields CDR1 LGHNA and CDR2 YSLEER. CDR3: CASSRGLVGYEQYF. In DNA form, the CDR3 reads TGCGCCAGCAGCAGAGGACTAGTGGGATACGAGCAGTACTTC.

This clone is a singleton in its sample. The J gene is TRBJ2-7, the V gene TRBV7-6, with TRBD1 as a possible D gene (6 bases). CDR3 length: 15 residues. Trimming pared 2 bases from V and 7 bases from J, leaving 18 bases between. CDR1 is SGHVS and CDR2 is FNYEAQ in the germline V gene. The CDR3 sequence: CASSLKGEVAQEQYF. As DNA, the CDR3 is TGTGCCAGCAGCTTAAAGGGGGAAGTGGCTCAAGAGCAGTACTTC. Together with reference TRBV7-6 and TRBJ2-7, the CDR3 gives the full variable domain: GAGVSQSPRYKVTKRGQDVALRCDPISGHVSLYWYRQALGQGPEFLTYFNYEAQQDKSGLPNDRFSAERPEGSISTLTIQRTEQRDSAMYRCASSLKGEVAQEQYFGPGTRLTVT.

The chain employs TRBV9 and TRBJ2-1; D is possibly TRBD2 (6 bases). The CDR3 runs 13 residues. Between the trimmed V and J ends, which lost 7 bases and 4 bases, there was a span of 12 bases. The V gene's germline CDR1 is SGDLS and CDR2 YYNGEE. The CDR3 spells CASSGDSYNEQFF. The CDR3 DNA follows: TGTGCCAGCTCGGGGGACTCTTACAATGAGCAGTTCTTC.

This chain connects TRBV29-1 to TRBJ1-1; D gene unclear. V was trimmed by 6 bases and J by 0 bases, leaving 8 bases between them. From germline, CDR1 is SQVTM and CDR2 ANQGSEA. This CDR3 region has 12 residues. The CDR3 is CSVNKMNTEAFF. The CDR3 coding sequence is TGCAGCGTGAACAAAATGAACACTGAAGCTTTCTTT.

This rearrangement joins TRBV5-1 to TRBJ2-7; 7 nucleotides align to TRBD1. The V and J ends lost 2 bases and 3 bases, in that order; junction bases with no gene match: 5. Germline V CDR1 and CDR2: SGHRS, YFSETQ. CDR3 length: 14 amino acids. In DNA form, the CDR3 reads TGCGCCAGCAGCTTACTGACAGGGAGCTACGAGCAGTACTTC. Encoded protein: CASSLLTGSYEQYF.

The rearrangement joins TRBV18 to TRBJ2-2; the D is unclear. The length of the CDR3 is 14 residues. Per germline, CDR1 KGHSH and CDR2 LQKENI. The V end lost 0 bases, the J end lost 5 bases, and 7 bases lay between the germline ends. CDR3 protein: CASSPPLSTGELFF. In nucleotides, the CDR3 is TGTGCCAGCTCACCACCGCTGAGTACCGGGGAGCTGTTTTTT. Full variable domain (missing parts from reference TRBV18 and TRBJ2-2): NAGVMQNPRHLVRRRGQEARLRCSPMKGHSHVYWYRQLPEEGLKFMVYLQKENIIDESGMPKERFSAEFPKEGPSILRIQQVVRGDSAAYFCASSPPLSTGELFFGEGSRLTVL.

This chain links TRBV11-2 with TRBJ2-3; the D is unclear. The germline V gene has CDR1 SGHAT and CDR2 FQNNGV. V gave up 1 base and J gave up 0 bases, with 11 bases separating them. The CDR3 contains 16 residues. CDR3 DNA: TGTGCCAGCAGCTTAGCTGGGCCTTTTAGCACAGATACGCAGTATTTT. Amino acid sequence: CASSLAGPFSTDTQYF.

The chain carries TRBV7-9 and TRBJ2-5; weak D call: TRBD2 (6 bases). The CDR3 consists of 16 residues. The V and J ends lost 0 bases and 0 bases respectively, with 11 bases between them. Germline V lookup: CDR1 SEHNR, CDR2 FQNEAQ (reference sequence). The chain's CDR3 is CASSLAVAGYQETQYF. The CDR3 DNA sequence: TGTGCCAGCAGCTTAGCCGTGGCGGGGTACCAAGAGACCCAGTACTTC.

The chain couples TRBV19 to TRBJ2-2; weak D call: TRBD1 (5 bases). V dropped 5 bases and J dropped 2 bases, with 21 bases sitting between them. The CDR3 spans 18 residues. The germline V gene encodes CDR1 LNHDA and CDR2 SQIVND (reference sequence). The CDR3 region is CASSLPLGQGSNTGELFF. The CDR3, as DNA: TGTGCCAGTAGTCTTCCTCTTGGGCAGGGTAGTAACACCGGGGAGCTGTTTTTT.

This chain joins TRBV4-2 and TRBJ2-1, with TRBD2 as a possible D gene (5 bases). The CDR3 runs to 14 residues. Trimming removed 0 bases from V and 8 bases from J, with 11 bases in between. Germline V lookup: CDR1 LGHNA, CDR2 YNFKEQ. The CDR3 DNA sequence: TGTGCCAGCAGCCAAGAACGGGAAGTAGATGAGCAGTTCTTC. It codes for CASSQEREVDEQFF.

The J gene is TRBJ2-7, the V gene TRBV6-1, with 9 bases that match TRBD1. The V gene's germline CDR1 is MNHNS and CDR2 SASEGT. After removal of 7 bases from V and 5 bases from J, the junction contained 9 bases not matched to a gene. CDR3 length: 14 amino acids. The CDR3 coding sequence is TGTGCCAGCATACTGGACAGGGGTTACGACGAGCAGTACTTC. This codes for CASILDRGYDEQYF.

This sequence joins TRBV18 and TRBJ2-7; 10 bases match TRBD1. Unmatched junction bases numbered 8, after V lost 3 bases and J lost 3 bases. The CDR3 consists of 16 residues. The germline V gene encodes CDR1 KGHSH and CDR2 LQKENI. The CDR3 DNA sequence: TGTGCCAGCTCACCTCGCGGGACAGGGGCTAACTACGAGCAGTACTTC. The encoded protein is CASSPRGTGANYEQYF.

The chain recombines TRBV7-6 with TRBJ1-1; D possibly corresponds to TRBD1 (6 bases). The germline V gene has CDR1 SGHVS and CDR2 FNYEAQ. CDR3 length equals 13 residues. Trimming shortened V by 6 bases and J by 0 bases, and 8 bases separated the two germline ends. CDR3 in DNA: TGTGCCAGCAGGCGGACAGTGAACACTGAAGCTTTCTTT. Translated: CASRRTVNTEAFF.

This rearrangement joins TRBV5-8 to TRBJ1-1; 10 bases fit TRBD1. Trimming cost V 4 bases and J 5 bases; bases outside gene matches: 5. CDR1 SGHTS and CDR2 YDEGEE come from the germline V gene. This CDR3 is 14 amino acids long. CDR3: CASSRTGGETEAFF. CDR3 DNA: TGTGCCAGCAGCCGGACAGGGGGGGAGACTGAAGCTTTCTTT.

The CDR3 region has the DNA TGTGCCAGCAGCCAAGGGATCCCGGGGGCTTTCTTT. This sequence encodes CASSQGIPGAFF. This chain uses TRBV4-2 with TRBJ1-1; no definite D call. The germline V and J ends were trimmed by 1 base and 11 bases, with 11 bases remaining between them. The CDR3 runs to 12 residues. Per germline, CDR1 LGHNA and CDR2 YNFKEQ.

V usage is TRBV5-4 and J usage is TRBJ2-5; 7 positions agree with TRBD2. J gave up 4 bases and V 2 bases, and 11 bases lay outside the gene matches. CDR1 and CDR2 (germline): SGHNT, YYREEE (reference sequence). CDR3 size: 16 residues. The CDR3 protein is CASSLPRGSDGETQYF. DNA of the CDR3: TGTGCCAGCAGCTTACCCCGCGGGAGCGACGGAGAGACCCAGTACTTC.

The chain links TRBV6-6 to TRBJ2-5; unclear D gene. This CDR3 comprises 15 residues. V shed 4 bases and J shed 1 base, with 13 bases lying between them. Germline CDR1 reads MNHNY; CDR2 reads SVGAGI (reference sequence). CDR3 protein: CASSSHFPGQETQYF. CDR3 in DNA: TGTGCCAGCAGTTCCCACTTCCCCGGCCAAGAGACCCAGTACTTC.